These 7 T cell receptor beta chains share one sample of origin, sequenced in a study of T cell repertoires in cytomegalovirus infection (dated by TCRdb to the late 2010s). The sample's treatment or condition label, decoded: in vitro stimulation with specific CMV peptide epitopes to enrich CMV-specific T cells. Sequencer: Illumina HiSeq 1500. TCRdb reprocessed the public reads (quality trimming at Q25 with fastp, clone calling with MiXCR) and kept in-frame beta chains. Rows merge per CDR3 protein into single entries with the most common DNA and genes. For this sample there are about 570,000 distinct CDR3 sequences; approximately 40% appear just once. Together, the top ten hold around 50% of the sample. These receptors' antigens are unknown. The material sequenced was cultured PBMCs, taken from culture after CMV antigen stimulation. Receptors were obtained from a human donor in good health (CMV status not recorded). Some clones in this sample may be carry-over from other donors' samples.

The gene calls are TRBV20-1 and TRBJ1-2, with D uncertain. Trimming took off 4 bases at V and 8 bases at J, with 14 bases between the two ends. The germline CDR1 and CDR2 sequences are DFQATT and SNEGSKA (reference sequence). The CDR3 extends over 12 amino acids. In DNA form, the CDR3 reads TGCAGTGCTACGGCTCCCTCCAGAGGCTACACCTTC. Translated: CSATAPSRGYTF.

In this sample, this clonotype turned up many times. The chain employs TRBV7-2 and TRBJ2-3; unclear D gene. In germline, CDR1 is SGHTA, CDR2 FQGNSA. The CDR3 totals 11 residues. Trimming stripped 6 bases from V and 3 bases from J, with 4 bases between. CDR3 sequence reads: CASRQTDTQYF. DNA of the CDR3: TGTGCCAGCAGGCAAACAGATACGCAGTATTTT.

The chain carries TRBV7-8 and TRBJ1-3, with a tentative D call TRBD1 (5 bases). The CDR3 has 19 amino acids. Trimming removed 1 base at V and 0 bases at J, with 19 bases between. Germline CDR1 and CDR2: SGHVS and FQNEAQ. CDR3 coding DNA: TGTGCCAGCAGCTTAGGCTGGACAACCCATCCAATCTCTGGAAACACCATATATTTT. As protein: CASSLGWTTHPISGNTIYF.

Only a few counts were recorded for this clonotype. The chain links TRBV7-2 to TRBJ2-3; D is unclear. V lost 3 bases, J lost 5 bases, and 9 bases lay in between. This CDR3 is 13 amino acids long. Germline CDR1 reads SGHTA; CDR2 reads FQGNSA. The CDR3 is CASSFRLLDTQYF. The CDR3, as DNA: TGTGCCAGCAGCTTTCGGCTTTTAGATACGCAGTATTTT.

The gene calls are TRBV7-2 and TRBJ2-7; 7 nucleotides agree with TRBD2. Looked up from germline, CDR1 is SGHTA and CDR2 is FQGNSA. Germline trimming cut 5 bases from V and 9 bases from J; bases unmatched to any gene: 16. This CDR3 region has 15 residues. The CDR3 protein is CASSDPGEGRWVQYF. The CDR3 bases are TGTGCCAGCAGCGACCCCGGGGAGGGCCGGTGGGTGCAGTACTTC. Drawing the rest from reference TRBV7-2 and TRBJ2-7, the complete variable domain is GAGVSQSPSNKVTEKGKDVELRCDPISGHTALYWYRQSLGQGLEFLIYFQGNSAPDKSGLPSDRFSAERTGGSVSTLTIQRTQQEDSAVYLCASSDPGEGRWVQYFGPGTRLTVT.

The V gene is TRBV2, the J gene TRBJ1-5; possible D gene TRBD1, 5 bases. V was pared by 1 base and J by 7 bases, with 11 bases between. Germline lookup yields CDR1 SNHLY and CDR2 FYNNEI. CDR3 size: 14 residues. Here the CDR3 reads CASSEGWGGQPQHF. CDR3 nucleotides: TGTGCCAGCAGTGAAGGTTGGGGGGGACAGCCCCAGCATTTT. Drawing the rest from reference TRBV2 and TRBJ1-5, the complete variable domain is EPEVTQTPSHQVTQMGQEVILRCVPISNHLYFYWYRQILGQKVEFLVSFYNNEISEKSEIFDDQFSVERPDGSNFTLKIRSTKLEDSAMYFCASSEGWGGQPQHFGDGTRLSIL.

This clonotype was seen a few times. CDR3 protein: CATRGGPDTQYF. The DNA for the CDR3 is TGTGCCACGAGAGGGGGCCCAGATACGCAGTATTTT. The chain uses TRBV12-3 or TRBV12-4 and TRBJ2-3; 7 nucleotides align to TRBD1. V dropped 10 bases and J dropped 4; count of bases not matched to a gene: 5. The CDR3 loop spans 12 amino acids.